Sequencing of this TCR beta chain was carried out in a study of blood T cell repertoires in COVID-19. Study context: Samples of COVID-19 (acute and convalescent) were obtained from the United States, Italy and Spain. T cells, B-cell-depleted T cells, or PBMCs supplied cDNA or gDNA.

In the authors' workflow: Amplifying reference gene primers gave estimates of nucleated cell counts. Only in-frame clones appear in the TCRdb table, and some are missing; sequencing was by immunoSEQ multiplex PCR. V and J calls and clone size are given by that table; D and trimming were obtained from the DNA. The sample holds over 150,000 clones, around 84% seen once. CDR1 is SNHLY and CDR2 is FYNNEI in the germline V gene. CDR3 length equals 13 residues. Trimming removed 7 bases at V and 4 bases at J, with 11 bases between. The receptor was derived from a human donor in a cohort sampled during active COVID-19. Sequenced: peripheral blood. The chain has TRBV2 and TRBJ2-1, with a weak D call TRBD1 (5 bases). CDR3 DNA sequence: TGTGCCAGCACCACTGACAGTTACAATGAGCAGTTCTTC. It specifies CASTTDSYNEQFF.